This T cell receptor (beta chain) was profiled in a study of human T cells and chemical hapten exposure. In TCRdb, the RACE reads were re-called with MiXCR into one record per CDR3 protein. The table shows under 450,000 distinct CDR3 sequences, with about 6.9% occurring only once. To note about this clonotype: Its antigen is not identified.

Trimming shortened V by 0 bases and J by 5 bases, and 14 bases separated the two germline ends. The germline V gene has CDR1 SGHRS and CDR2 YFSETQ. The CDR3 spans 16 residues. Whole-study results and caveats: Alopecia affected the donors, so their immune response may differ from healthy people's.

The time point here: patch test 2, 6 weeks after DPC sensitization. The sample's treatment: therapeutic diphenylcyclopropenone sensitization with weekly scalp DPC. The sequencing used whole blood, collected in connection with sensitization to the hapten diphenylcyclopropenone (DPC). This TCR was recovered from a woman between 18 and 29 years old with alopecia areata. Some clones in this sample may be carry-over from other donors' samples. The genes are TRBV5-1 and TRBJ2-2; D gene ambiguous. CDR3 nucleotide sequence: TGCGCCAGCAGCTTGGTGTTTGGACCGAGGACCGGGGAGCTGTTTTTT. This encodes CASSLVFGPRTGELFF. Drawing the rest from reference TRBV5-1 and TRBJ2-2, the complete variable domain is KAGVTQTPRYLIKTRGQQVTLSCSPISGHRSVSWYQQTPGQGLQFLFEYFSETQRNKGNFPGRFSGRQFSNSRSEMNVSTLELGDSALYLCASSLVFGPRTGELFFGEGSRLTVL.